The 5 T cell receptor beta chains listed next were all sequenced from one sample in a study of Graves' ophthalmopathy and Graves' hyperthyroidism. Amplified TCR beta CDR3 regions were obtained using RNA transcripts as template. Amplification began with first-round RT-PCR using HTBI primers, then second-round multiplex PCR was performed. TCRdb reprocessed the multiplex PCR reads via MiXCR and lists one record per CDR3 protein. Counted here are 1 million to 1.3 million distinct CDR3 sequences, about two fifths occurring once; the ten biggest clones make up approximately 10%. What was sequenced was peripheral blood or thyroid tissue (not recorded which). The receptor set was obtained from an adult man with Graves' hyperthyroidism.

This clonotype turned up a few times. At one boundary the junction diverges from the germline segment, which might be a read error. This chain uses TRBV20-1 with TRBJ2-5; D not resolved. Germline CDR1 reads DFQATT; CDR2 reads SNEGSKA (reference sequence). This CDR3 has 14 residues. In DNA, the CDR3 is TGCAGTGCTAGTGATCGACATTTCCAAGGGACCCAGTACTTC. Translation gives CSASDRHFQGTQYF.

This clonotype was seen repeatedly, ten times or more. V is TRBV29-1 and J is TRBJ2-2; 7 positions agree with TRBD2. CDR3 length equals 15 residues. CDR1 and CDR2 (germline): SQVTM, ANQGSEA. With V trimmed by 4 bases and J by 3 bases, 8 bases remained unmatched. The CDR3 nucleotides read TGCAGCGTTGGTGGGGGGGTCGGTGACACCGGGGAGCTGTTTTTT. Translating gives CSVGGGVGDTGELFF.

CDR3 residues: CASKSETGSHYGYTF. CDR3 in DNA: TGCGCCAGCAAGTCAGAGACAGGGAGTCACTATGGCTACACCTTC. The chain employs TRBV5-1 and TRBJ1-2; the match to TRBD1 covers 7 bases. CDR3 length equals 15 residues. CDR1 SGHRS and CDR2 YFSETQ come from the germline V gene. Unmatched junction bases numbered 11, after V lost 6 bases and J lost 3 bases.

This clonotype was recorded many times. V is TRBV10-3 and J is TRBJ1-1; weak D call: TRBD1 (5 bases). CDR1 and CDR2 (germline): ENHRY, SYGVKD. This CDR3 has 15 amino acids. Trimming removed 6 bases at V and 1 base at J, with 15 bases between. CDR3 sequence (DNA): TGTGCCATCAGGAGCTCGGACAACTCGAACACTGAAGCTTTCTTT. It codes for CAIRSSDNSNTEAFF.

In this sample, this clonotype turned up a few times. This chain links TRBV5-5 with TRBJ2-2; D gene ambiguous. Germline V gene sequence: CDR1 SGHKS, CDR2 YYEKEE (reference sequence). With 4 bases removed from V and 8 bases from J, the gap between germline ends came to 24 bases. The CDR3 consists of 17 residues. The CDR3 region is CASSRREGFSVVGELFF. DNA of the CDR3: TGTGCCAGCAGCCGCAGAGAAGGCTTTAGTGTTGTGGGGGAGCTGTTTTTT.